The 29 T cell receptor beta chains in this list originate from one sample, sequenced in a study of molecular identifiers for immune sequencing clone quantification. One entry per CDR3 protein results from TCRdb running MiXCR on the PCR reads. The sample records tens of thousands of distinct CDR3 sequences, under 25% being singletons. What was sequenced was naive CD8+ T cells from blood, with Jurkat cell RNA spiked in. Subset defined: FACS-sorted CD8+CD4-CCR7+CD45RA+ naive T cells. These receptors were obtained from a human donor in good health. Some libraries in this study had Jurkat cell RNA spiked in.

This clonotype showed up just a few times. It is likely a read error, because the conserved phenylalanine at the end of the CDR3 is missing. This chain uses TRBV7-9 with TRBJ2-7; D gene unclear. This CDR3 has 15 amino acids. CDR1 and CDR2 (germline): SEHNR, FQNEAQ (reference sequence). Trimming shortened V by 5 bases and J by 0 bases, and 14 bases separated the two germline ends. This chain's CDR3 is CASSTGTASSYEQYL. The DNA of the CDR3 is TGTGCCAGCAGCACCGGTACGGCGAGCTCCTACGAGCAGTACCTC.

This clonotype was seen at least ten times. V gene TRBV7-9 combines with J gene TRBJ2-5, with 9 bases aligning to TRBD2. CDR3 size: 18 residues. The germline gives CDR1 SEHNR, CDR2 FQNEAQ (reference sequence). The V gene end was trimmed by 6 bases and the J gene end by 5 bases; junction bases not matched to a gene: 19. This CDR3 is CASSSWGAGGYLDETQYF. The CDR3 DNA sequence: TGTGCCAGCAGTTCCTGGGGAGCGGGGGGCTACCTGGATGAGACCCAGTACTTC.

This clonotype was found many times. The chain has TRBV12-3 or TRBV12-4 and TRBJ1-1; the D gene is possibly TRBD1 (5 bases). Trimming left V 7 bases short and J 6 bases short, with 9 bases between. CDR3 length equals 11 residues. CDR3 DNA: TGTGCCAGCACCATAGGGGCTGAAGCTTTCTTT. This sequence encodes CASTIGAEAFF.

For this clonotype: A much larger clonotype is one base distant, so this may be a read error. V usage is TRBV25-1 and J usage is TRBJ2-1; TRBD2 agrees at 10 bases. The germline CDR1 and CDR2 sequences are MGHDK and SYGVNS. This CDR3 has 16 residues. The J segment lost 9 bases and the V segment lost 4 bases, leaving 12 bases of the junction unmatched. The CDR3 spells CASSVLSSGSYGEQFF. CDR3 nucleotides: TGTGCCAGCAGTGTATTATCTAGCGGGAGTTACGGTGAGCAGTTCTTC. Full variable domain (missing parts from reference TRBV25-1 and TRBJ2-1): EADIYQTPRYLVIGTGKKITLECSQTMGHDKMYWYQQDPGMELHLIHYSYGVNSTEKGDLSSESTVSRIRTEHFPLTLESARPSHTSQYLCASSVLSSGSYGEQFFGPGTRLTVL.

In this sample, this clonotype turned up many times. This chain links TRBV11-2 with TRBJ2-3; TRBD2 aligns across 14 bases. Trimming at V came to 5 bases and at J to 1 base, leaving 14 bases not matched to a gene. The CDR3 runs to 20 residues. Germline assignment: CDR1 SGHAT and CDR2 FQNNGV. CDR3 bases: TGTGCCAGCAGCCCCCGGGGGGGGACTAGCGGGAGTGTCGGCACAGATACGCAGTATTTT. It encodes CASSPRGGTSGSVGTDTQYF.

This clonotype was detected many times. The chain recombines TRBV15 with TRBJ1-4, with 8 bases lining up with TRBD1. This CDR3 is built from 14 residues. The germline V gene has CDR1 LNHNV and CDR2 YYDKDF (reference sequence). With 7 bases clipped from V and 6 bases from J, the junction kept 7 bases outside the gene matches. CDR3 protein: CATTPGTGHEKLFF. The DNA for the CDR3 is TGTGCCACCACCCCCGGGACAGGTCATGAAAAACTGTTTTTT.

This clonotype was found many times. This chain connects TRBV19 to TRBJ2-1, with 16 positions matching TRBD2. The germline V gene encodes CDR1 LNHDA and CDR2 SQIVND (reference sequence). Trimming removed 3 bases from V and 9 bases from J; junction bases left unmatched: 8. CDR3 size: 17 residues. The CDR3 DNA sequence: TGTGCCAGTAGTATTGGGACTAGCGGGAGGGCTAAGGTTGAGCAGTTCTTC. Residues: CASSIGTSGRAKVEQFF. Based on the CDR3 plus reference TRBV19 and TRBJ2-1, the full variable domain is DGGITQSPKYLFRKEGQNVTLSCEQNLNHDAMYWYRQDPGQGLRLIYYSQIVNDFQKGDIAEGYSVSREKKESFPLTVTSAQKNPTAFYLCASSIGTSGRAKVEQFFGPGTRLTVL.

This clonotype was counted only a few times. A much larger clone lies a single base off, so this may be a read error. V and J are TRBV19 and TRBJ2-7, with D possibly matching TRBD1 (6 bases). In germline, CDR1 is LNHDA, CDR2 SQIVND (reference sequence). Trimming pared 4 bases from V and 5 bases from J, leaving 15 bases between. The length of the CDR3 is 14 residues. In DNA form, the CDR3 reads TGTGCCAGTAGTAAACAGGGATGGAACGACGAGCAGTACTTC. This sequence encodes CASSKQGWNDEQYF.

This clonotype occurred many times. The V call is TRBV19, the J call TRBJ1-1, with TRBD1 matching 7 bases. After removal of 7 bases from V and 0 bases from J, the junction contained 11 bases not matched to a gene. CDR1 LNHDA and CDR2 SQIVND come from the germline V gene (reference sequence). This CDR3 has 16 residues. The CDR3 DNA sequence: TGTGCCAGTAATACCGGGACAGTTTCCATGAACACTGAAGCTTTCTTT. It specifies CASNTGTVSMNTEAFF.

This chain uses TRBV5-6 with TRBJ1-1; 7 nucleotides match TRBD1. Germline V CDR1 and CDR2: SGHDT, YYEEEE. The CDR3 is made up of 15 amino acids. Trimming removed 3 bases from V and 5 bases from J; junction bases left unmatched: 10. Written as DNA, the CDR3 is TGTGCCAGCAGCTGGGGACCAGGGGGTGGTACTGAAGCTTTCTTT. It is translated as CASSWGPGGGTEAFF. The full variable domain, rest sourced from reference TRBV5-6 and TRBJ1-1, is DAGVTQSPTHLIKTRGQQVTLRCSPKSGHDTVSWYQQALGQGPQFIFQYYEEEERQRGNFPDRFSGHQFPNYSSELNVNALLLGDSALYLCASSWGPGGGTEAFFGQGTRLTVV.

The table lists this clonotype with many counts. The CDR3 sequence: CASSQDVLKETQYF. The CDR3 DNA reads as TGCGCCAGCAGCCAAGATGTTTTAAAAGAGACCCAGTACTTC. V gene TRBV4-3 combines with J gene TRBJ2-5, with D unclear. CDR1 and CDR2 from the germline V gene are LGHNA and YSLEER. V lost 0 bases to trimming and J lost 3 bases, with 8 bases between them. The CDR3 extends over 14 amino acids.

This clonotype was recorded many times. The J gene is TRBJ2-4, the V gene TRBV3-1, with 7 nucleotides matching TRBD1. This CDR3 is 15 amino acids long. The V and J ends lost 1 base and 3 bases, in that order; junction bases with no gene match: 3. Germline CDR1 reads LGHDT; CDR2 reads YNNKEL (reference sequence). For the CDR3, the DNA is TGTGCCAGCAGCCAAGGGGACAGCAGCAAAAACATTCAGTACTTC. Its protein product is CASSQGDSSKNIQYF. Together with reference TRBV3-1 and TRBJ2-4, the CDR3 gives the full variable domain: DTAVSQTPKYLVTQMGNDKSIKCEQNLGHDTMYWYKQDSKKFLKIMFSYNNKELIINETVPNRFSPKSPDKAHLNLHINSLELGDSAVYFCASSQGDSSKNIQYFGAGTRLSVL.

This clonotype has at least ten counts. The chain is built from TRBV7-2 and TRBJ1-1, with D perhaps TRBD1 (6 bases). V was trimmed by 4 bases and J by 1 base, leaving 34 bases between them. The CDR3 loop spans 22 amino acids. Germline V lookup: CDR1 SGHTA, CDR2 FQGNSA. The DNA for the CDR3 is TGTGCCAGCAGCTATCTATGGGGGGGGGGGCAGTCAGGTGAGTATGGGAACACTGAAGCTTTCTTT. It translates to CASSYLWGGGQSGEYGNTEAFF.

This clonotype was detected many times. The J gene is TRBJ2-7, the V gene TRBV6-5; no firm D call. In germline, CDR1 is MNHEY, CDR2 SVGAGI. The germline V and J ends were trimmed by 4 bases and 4 bases, with 17 bases remaining between them. CDR3 length equals 15 residues. The CDR3 region is CASSSTRDPGYEQYF. CDR3 DNA: TGTGCCAGCAGTTCGACCCGAGATCCCGGGTACGAGCAGTACTTC.

This clonotype is categorized as medium-sized. The chain recombines TRBV20-1 with TRBJ2-3; the D gene is possibly TRBD1 (6 bases). The CDR3 spans 16 residues. With 4 bases removed from V and 4 bases from J, the gap between germline ends came to 21 bases. CDR1 and CDR2 (germline): DFQATT, SNEGSKA (reference sequence). The CDR3 DNA follows: TGCAGTGCTACCCGCCTACAGGGAATTGAGTCAGATACGCAGTATTTT. It is translated as CSATRLQGIESDTQYF.

There are a few counts of this clonotype. Mismatch with germline at one junction end may stem from a read error. J is TRBJ2-1 and V is TRBV7-6; D is unresolved. CDR3 length: 18 amino acids. Per germline, CDR1 SGHVS and CDR2 FNYEAQ. The CDR3 region is CASSLAALAEFSYDEQFF. CDR3 nucleotides: TGTGCCAGCAGCTTAGCGGCGTTGGCGGAGTTCTCCTACGATGAGCAGTTCTTC.

There are many counts of this clonotype. This rearrangement joins TRBV18 to TRBJ1-1; a possible D gene is TRBD1 (5 bases). V was pared by 0 bases and J by 0 bases, with 8 bases between. CDR1 is KGHSH and CDR2 is LQKENI in the germline V gene. This CDR3 region has 15 residues. CDR3 residues: CASSPPGQMNTEAFF. CDR3 DNA: TGTGCCAGCTCACCACCCGGACAAATGAACACTGAAGCTTTCTTT.

This clonotype has ten or more counts. The chain is built from TRBV6-5 and TRBJ2-1; D is undetermined. V was shortened by 5 bases and J by 9 bases, with 14 bases between the two germline ends. The germline gives CDR1 MNHEY, CDR2 SVGAGI. The CDR3 spans 13 residues. CDR3 in DNA: TGTGCCAGCAGTACGGTGCCTGACCTTGAGCAGTTCTTC. Its translation is CASSTVPDLEQFF.

This clonotype was seen at least ten times. J is TRBJ2-3 and V is TRBV29-1, with D possibly being TRBD1 or TRBD2 (5 bases each). This CDR3 is built from 14 residues. Between the trimmed V and J ends, which lost 7 bases and 0 bases, there was a span of 14 bases. CDR1 is SQVTM, CDR2 ANQGSEA, per germline. The CDR3 sequence is CSGGPGQSTDTQYF. DNA for the CDR3: TGCAGCGGGGGACCGGGCCAGAGCACAGATACGCAGTATTTT.

This clonotype was observed many times. The chain carries TRBV11-2 and TRBJ2-1; D might be TRBD2 (6 bases). The germline V and J ends were trimmed by 4 bases and 9 bases, with 10 bases remaining between them. This CDR3 has 12 amino acids. Germline V gene data show CDR1 as SGHAT and CDR2 as FQNNGV. The CDR3 is CASSSISGEQFF. DNA for the CDR3: TGTGCCAGCAGCTCCATTAGCGGTGAGCAGTTCTTC.

This clonotype was seen at least ten times. V usage is TRBV19 and J usage is TRBJ2-5, with 12 bases lining up with TRBD2. V lost 5 bases and J lost 2; bases outside the gene matches: 6. There are 16 residues in the CDR3. CDR1 and CDR2 (germline): LNHDA, SQIVND (reference sequence). CDR3 coding DNA: TGTGCCAGTAGTTCCTGGACTAGCGGGATACAAGAGACCCAGTACTTC. This gives the protein CASSSWTSGIQETQYF.

V gene TRBV6-2 or TRBV6-3 combines with J gene TRBJ2-7, with 8 bases lining up with TRBD1. In germline, CDR1 is MNHEY, CDR2 SVGEGT. The V and J ends lost 6 bases and 6 bases, in that order; junction bases with no gene match: 10. This CDR3 is built from 14 residues. Written as DNA, the CDR3 is TGTGCCAGCAGCCTTTCAGGGGGCGCGACCGAGCAGTACTTC. This encodes CASSLSGGATEQYF.

This clonotype was seen many times. This chain connects TRBV4-1 to TRBJ2-2, with 7 bases identical to TRBD1. Looked up from germline, CDR1 is MGHRA and CDR2 is YSYEKL. This CDR3 is 18 amino acids long. Losses at the gene ends were 0 bases for V and 2 bases for J; bases not matched to a gene: 9. CDR3 region: CASSQEEGDSTNTGELFF. The CDR3 region has the DNA TGCGCCAGCAGCCAAGAAGAGGGGGACAGCACTAACACCGGGGAGCTGTTTTTT.

This clonotype was counted ten times or more. The rearrangement joins TRBV27 to TRBJ2-7; 12 nucleotides align to TRBD2. CDR1 and CDR2 from the germline V gene are MNHEY and SMNVEV (reference sequence). The V gene end was trimmed by 2 bases and the J gene end by 6 bases; junction bases not matched to a gene: 5. CDR3 length: 15 residues. CDR3 in DNA: TGTGCCAGCAGTTTAGGGTCTAGCGGGAGGGGCGAGCAGTACTTC. Protein sequence: CASSLGSSGRGEQYF.

This clonotype was counted ten times or more. J is TRBJ2-7 and V is TRBV4-3; D ambiguous. Trimming left V 4 bases short and J 0 bases short, with 16 bases between. CDR1 LGHNA and CDR2 YSLEER come from the germline V gene. This CDR3 has 16 residues. The CDR3 sequence is CASSPYTGQSSYEQYF. The CDR3 DNA follows: TGCGCCAGCAGCCCCTACACCGGCCAGAGCTCCTACGAGCAGTACTTC.

This clonotype has ten or more counts. The chain uses TRBV7-9 and TRBJ2-7; a weak D match, TRBD2 (5 bases). The CDR3 has 14 amino acids. V gave up 3 bases and J gave up 6 bases, with 15 bases separating them. Germline V gene data show CDR1 as SEHNR and CDR2 as FQNEAQ (reference sequence). This CDR3 reads CASSFARIEGEQYF. CDR3 sequence (DNA): TGTGCCAGCAGCTTTGCCAGGATTGAGGGCGAGCAGTACTTC.

This clonotype was found many times. This rearrangement joins TRBV11-2 to TRBJ2-1; 12 nucleotides match TRBD2. V dropped 4 bases and J dropped 8; count of bases not matched to a gene: 9. This CDR3 is 16 amino acids long. The V gene's germline CDR1 is SGHAT and CDR2 FQNNGV. CDR3 residues: CASSSHRLAGDDEQFF. DNA for the CDR3: TGTGCCAGCAGCTCCCATCGACTAGCGGGAGACGATGAGCAGTTCTTC.

This clonotype showed up many times. V usage is TRBV9 and J usage is TRBJ2-2, with unresolved D. The length of the CDR3 is 15 residues. V was trimmed by 2 bases and J by 11 bases, leaving 19 bases between them. Germline CDR1 SGDLS, CDR2 YYNGEE. The CDR3 DNA is TGTGCCAGCAGCGTGGCGACCGCCGCACCGGTTGAGCTGTTTTTT. It specifies CASSVATAAPVELFF. The full variable domain, rest sourced from reference TRBV9 and TRBJ2-2, is DSGVTQTPKHLITATGQRVTLRCSPRSGDLSVYWYQQSLDQGLQFLIQYYNGEERAKGNILERFSAQQFPDLHSELNLSSLELGDSALYFCASSVATAAPVELFFGEGSRLTVL.

In its sample, this clonotype was seen many times. This rearrangement joins TRBV5-4 to TRBJ2-3, with TRBD2 matching 7 bases. After removal of 9 bases from V and 6 bases from J, the junction contained 10 bases not matched to a gene. CDR1 is SGHNT, CDR2 YYREEE, per germline (reference sequence). The CDR3 has 13 amino acids. The CDR3, as DNA: TGTGCCAAATCGCAAAGCGGGGTCGATACGCAGTATTTT. Translating it yields CAKSQSGVDTQYF.